The text below deals with one T cell receptor beta chain. Its antigen is currently unknown. TCRdb redid the calling of the 5' RACE reads with MiXCR, one entry per CDR3 protein. Counted here are 550,000 to 750,000 distinct CDR3 sequences, 13% occurring once; the ten biggest clones make up around 15%. The data are from a study of T cells after yellow fever vaccination. Study-level points and caveats: The presence of abundant clonotypes contaminating from the bulk population was possible in FACS-sorted repertoires. Across the CD4 and CD8 compartments, a small share of clonotypes was present in both.

The V gene lost 4 bases and the J gene lost 1 base, with 13 bases spanning the gap. Germline CDR1 reads SQVTM; CDR2 reads ANQGSEA. The CDR3 loop spans 14 amino acids. The sequence derives from a man aged 25 to 40 who received the YFV17D yellow fever vaccine. This chain uses TRBV29-1 with TRBJ1-2; the D gene is possibly TRBD1 (6 bases). This sample comprised PBMCs, obtained on the day of the yellow fever booster vaccination. CDR3 in amino acids: CSVGPEDSNYGYTF. CDR3 nucleotides: TGCAGCGTTGGACCGGAGGACAGTAACTATGGCTACACCTTC.